A single sample gave rise to the 19 T cell receptor beta chains below, sequenced in a study of human T cells and chemical hapten exposure. TCRdb reprocessed the RACE reads with MiXCR, giving one entry per CDR3 protein. Seen here are roughly 380,000 distinct CDR3 sequences, roughly 4.6% observed once, and the top ten hold 2.5% to 3%. As to time point: pre-sensitization, week 0. Noted treatment: therapeutic diphenylcyclopropenone sensitization with weekly scalp DPC. Sequencing used whole blood, obtained in connection with sensitization to the hapten diphenylcyclopropenone (DPC). The source of these receptors is a woman between 45 and 65 years old with alopecia areata. Some clones in this sample may be carry-over from other donors' samples.

This clonotype was counted at least ten times. The CDR3 nucleotides read TGTGCCATACTAGATAGCGGGAGCAACGAGCAGTACTTC. It codes for CAILDSGSNEQYF. The rearrangement joins TRBV6-5 to TRBJ2-7; the match to TRBD2 covers 9 bases. This CDR3 has 13 residues. Trimming took 10 bases from V and 5 from J; bases not matched to a gene: 9. In germline, CDR1 is MNHEY, CDR2 SVGAGI.

The chain joins TRBV7-8 to TRBJ1-1; D remains unclear. Per the germline V gene, CDR1 is SGHVS and CDR2 is FQNEAQ. Trimming took 7 bases from V and 4 from J, leaving 13 bases between them. This CDR3 region has 13 residues. The CDR3 sequence: CASMPGVGTEAFF. In DNA, the CDR3 is TGTGCCAGCATGCCGGGCGTGGGCACTGAAGCTTTCTTT.

This clonotype was detected many times. J is TRBJ2-1 and V is TRBV4-3, with D perhaps matching TRBD1 (6 bases). The germline V gene has CDR1 LGHNA and CDR2 YSLEER. This CDR3 contains 16 residues. The V and J ends lost 4 bases and 3 bases respectively, with 16 bases between them. CDR3 residues: CASSPEYRAGYNEQFF. In nucleotides, the CDR3 is TGCGCCAGCAGCCCGGAGTACAGGGCTGGCTACAATGAGCAGTTCTTC.

The genes are TRBV6-5 and TRBJ1-1, with a weak D call TRBD1 (5 bases). Trimming removed 6 bases from V and 6 bases from J, with 20 bases in between. This CDR3 has 15 residues. CDR1 is MNHEY, CDR2 SVGAGI, per germline. For the CDR3, the DNA is TGTGCCAGCAGACCCTCCTTCCCAGGGAGGTCTGAAGCTTTCTTT. Protein product: CASRPSFPGRSEAFF.

The rearrangement uses TRBV7-8 and TRBJ2-1; 7 bases fit TRBD2. V lost 2 bases and J lost 4; bases outside the gene matches: 11. Germline CDR1 is SGHVS and CDR2 is FQNEAQ. There are 17 residues in the CDR3. Here the CDR3 DNA reads TGTGCCAGCAGCTTACACGGGAGCGGGACCTTTTACAATGAGCAGTTCTTC. It encodes CASSLHGSGTFYNEQFF.

Only a few counts were recorded for this clonotype. DNA for the CDR3: TGTGCCAGCAGCTTCGGGAGCGACTATGGCTACACCTTC. Amino acid sequence: CASSFGSDYGYTF. The V call is TRBV7-9, the J call TRBJ1-2; no definite D call. The CDR3 contains 13 residues. The V and J ends lost 3 bases and 3 bases respectively, with 8 bases between them. Germline CDR1 is SEHNR and CDR2 is FQNEAQ (reference sequence).

This clonotype was counted at least ten times. This chain joins TRBV30 and TRBJ2-1; 7 bases are shared with TRBD1. The V segment lost 6 bases and the J segment 4 bases; nucleotides outside the gene matches: 9. The germline V gene has CDR1 GTSNPN and CDR2 SVGIG (reference sequence). The CDR3 runs 14 residues. CDR3 coding DNA: TGTGCCTGTCACCCGGGACAGATTTACAATGAGCAGTTCTTC. Its protein is CACHPGQIYNEQFF.

The chain uses TRBV3-1 and TRBJ2-1, with D possibly matching TRBD2 (7 bases). The CDR3 has 18 residues. The V end was cut by 3 bases, the J end by 6 bases, with 24 bases between. Germline V gene sequence: CDR1 LGHDT, CDR2 YNNKEL (reference sequence). CDR3 DNA sequence: TGTGCCAGCAGCCATTCGGGCCCGGCGGGGGCGACTAGCAATGAGCAGTTCTTC. Its protein is CASSHSGPAGATSNEQFF.

Ten or more counts support this clonotype. This chain links TRBV6-6 with TRBJ2-3; D remains unclear. The CDR3 consists of 12 residues. Germline values: CDR1 MNHNY, CDR2 SVGAGI (reference sequence). Trimming cost V 6 bases and J 3 bases, with 7 bases left between them. The CDR3 nucleotides are TGTGCCAGCAGGCCGCAGACAGATACGCAGTATTTT. Its protein product is CASRPQTDTQYF.

Ten or more counts support this clonotype. The rearrangement joins TRBV7-6 to TRBJ2-5; TRBD2 matches 12 bases. CDR1 is SGHVS and CDR2 is FNYEAQ in the germline V gene. V shed 1 base, J shed 4 bases, and the junction held 4 bases outside the gene matches. The CDR3 has 16 amino acids. This CDR3 reads CASSLELAGGRETQYF. The DNA for the CDR3 is TGTGCCAGCAGCTTAGAGCTAGCGGGAGGGAGAGAGACCCAGTACTTC.

This clonotype was detected many times. The V call is TRBV7-2, the J call TRBJ1-1, with D hard to call. The germline CDR1 and CDR2 sequences are SGHTA and FQGNSA. The CDR3 consists of 14 residues. V lost 5 bases and J 2 bases, leaving 12 bases between the germline ends. CDR3 residues: CASSPSGSNTEAFF. DNA for the CDR3: TGTGCCAGCAGCCCATCCGGGTCAAACACTGAAGCTTTCTTT.

This clonotype was seen at least ten times. Mismatch with germline at one junction end may stem from a read error. The CDR3 nucleotides are TGTGCCAGCAGTGGGACTAGCCAGATCTTC. Encoded protein: CASSGTSQIF. The rearrangement links TRBV28 to TRBJ2-1, with TRBD2 matching over 9 bases. There are 10 residues in the CDR3. Germline assignment: CDR1 MDHEN and CDR2 SYDVKM.

This clonotype was seen repeatedly, ten times or more. The chain employs TRBV13 and TRBJ2-4, with D uncertain. Trimming took off 0 bases at V and 2 bases at J, with 5 bases between the two ends. Germline CDR1 PRHDT, CDR2 FYEKMQ (reference sequence). There are 14 residues in the CDR3. In nucleotides, the CDR3 is TGTGCCAGCAGCTTAGGGACAACCAAAAACATTCAGTACTTC. As protein: CASSLGTTKNIQYF.

At least ten counts were recorded for this clonotype. The chain combines TRBV5-1 with TRBJ1-1; D gene unclear. The CDR3 covers 14 residues. Trimming cost V 2 bases and J 1 base, with 9 bases left between them. From germline, CDR1 is SGHRS and CDR2 YFSETQ. The CDR3 sequence is CASSFQSQNTEAFF. In DNA form, the CDR3 reads TGCGCCAGCAGCTTCCAGTCTCAGAACACTGAAGCTTTCTTT.

This clonotype has at least ten counts. This chain joins TRBV29-1 and TRBJ2-1, with D possibly TRBD1 on 6 matching bases. Trimming shortened V by 4 bases and J by 0 bases, and 22 bases separated the two germline ends. The CDR3 contains 18 residues. Germline loops: CDR1 SQVTM, CDR2 ANQGSEA. The CDR3 DNA sequence: TGCAGCGTTGTGGACCAGGGGTTGGGACCGAGCTCCTACAATGAGCAGTTCTTC. Its protein product is CSVVDQGLGPSSYNEQFF.

This clonotype showed up many times. The chain is built from TRBV5-4 and TRBJ1-4; tentatively, D is TRBD1 (5 bases). The V and J ends lost 0 bases and 7 bases respectively, with 16 bases between them. The CDR3 length is 16 residues. Germline V lookup: CDR1 SGHNT, CDR2 YYREEE (reference sequence). For the CDR3, the DNA is TGTGCCAGCAGCTTGGGGGGCGGCCCGAGGGGTGAAAAACTGTTTTTT. Translating gives CASSLGGGPRGEKLFF.

The table lists this clonotype with a few counts. This rearrangement joins TRBV2 to TRBJ2-4; 7 bases align to TRBD2. CDR3 length equals 17 residues. Looked up from germline, CDR1 is SNHLY and CDR2 is FYNNEI. J gave up 1 base and V 6 bases, and 12 bases lay outside the gene matches. The CDR3 region is CASSAGDLSRAKNIQYF. The CDR3 DNA is TGTGCCAGCAGCGCGGGAGATCTGTCGAGGGCCAAAAACATTCAGTACTTC.

The rearrangement joins TRBV6-2 or TRBV6-3 to TRBJ1-1; TRBD1 agrees at 7 bases. Germline CDR1 MNHEY, CDR2 SVGEGT. Trimming removed 2 bases from V and 5 bases from J; junction bases left unmatched: 8. The CDR3 totals 15 residues. CDR3 in amino acids: CASSYRQGLSTEAFF. CDR3 bases: TGTGCCAGCAGTTACAGACAGGGCCTTTCGACTGAAGCTTTCTTT.

For the CDR3, the DNA is TGTGCCATCAGTGACGGGGCAGTAAATGAGCAGTTCTTC. This gives the protein CAISDGAVNEQFF. The rearrangement joins TRBV10-3 to TRBJ2-1, with D perhaps TRBD1 or TRBD2 (5 bases each). This CDR3 spans 13 amino acids. Per germline, CDR1 ENHRY and CDR2 SYGVKD. V lost 3 bases and J 7 bases, leaving 10 bases between the germline ends.